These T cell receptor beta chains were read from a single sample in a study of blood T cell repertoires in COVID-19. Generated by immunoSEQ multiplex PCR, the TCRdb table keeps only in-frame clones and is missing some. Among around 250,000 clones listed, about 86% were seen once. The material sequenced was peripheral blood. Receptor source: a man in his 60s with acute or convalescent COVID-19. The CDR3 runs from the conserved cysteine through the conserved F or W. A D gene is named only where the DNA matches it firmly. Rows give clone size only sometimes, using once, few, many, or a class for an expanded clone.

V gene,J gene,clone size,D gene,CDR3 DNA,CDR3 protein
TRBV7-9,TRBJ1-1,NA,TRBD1,TGTGCCAGCAGCTTACCGACAGGGTTGAACACTGAAGCTTTCTTT,CASSLPTGLNTEAFF
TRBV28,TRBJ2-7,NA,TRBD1,TGTGCCAGCAGTCCGTGGGTGAGACAGGGCCTCGAGCAGTACTTC,CASSPWVRQGLEQYF
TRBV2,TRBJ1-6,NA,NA,TGTGCCAGCAGTGCTCAGGGAGGGGGTTCACCCCTCCACTTT,CASSAQGGGSPLHF
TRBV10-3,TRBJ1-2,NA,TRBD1,TGTGCCATCAGTACTAGGACAGGGGGCGGCGATGGCTACACCTTC,CAISTRTGGGDGYTF
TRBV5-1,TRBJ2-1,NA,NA,TGCGCCAGCAGGACTAACCCAAACAATGAGCAGTTCTTC,CASRTNPNNEQFF
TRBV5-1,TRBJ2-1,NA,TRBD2,TGCGCCAGCAGCTTTAAGATAGCGGGGGGCAATGAGCAGTTCTTC,CASSFKIAGGNEQFF
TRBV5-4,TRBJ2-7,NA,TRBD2,TGTGCCAGCAGCCCCTCCAGCGGGAGGTCGCTAGAGCAGTACTTC,CASSPSSGRSLEQYF
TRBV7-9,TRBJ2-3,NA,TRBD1,TGTGCCAGCAGCTTAGGTCCCCCGACAGGGTCGAATTGGGATACGCAGTATTTT,CASSLGPPTGSNWDTQYF
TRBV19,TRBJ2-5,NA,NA,TGTGCCAGTAGTATTCGGGGGATCCAAGAGACCCAGTACTTC,CASSIRGIQETQYF
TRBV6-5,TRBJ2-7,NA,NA,TGTGCCAGCAGTCTTGATAGCCCTACCTACGAGCAGTACTTC,CASSLDSPTYEQYF
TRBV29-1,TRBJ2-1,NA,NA,TGCAGCGTTGAGCATGGCGGCGGGGCGTCGGTCTTC,CSVEHGGGASVF
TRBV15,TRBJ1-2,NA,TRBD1,TGTGCCACCAGCACCACCAGGGGGGTGTTTGGCTACACCTTC,CATSTTRGVFGYTF
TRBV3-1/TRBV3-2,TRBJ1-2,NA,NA,TGTGCCAGCAGCCAAGAGGGACGGGGGGGCTACACCTTC,CASSQEGRGGYTF
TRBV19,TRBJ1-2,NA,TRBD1,TGTGCCAGTAGTATCAAGGGGGCTGAAGCCTATGGCTACACCTTC,CASSIKGAEAYGYTF
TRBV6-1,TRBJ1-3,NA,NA,TGTGCCAGCAGTGCTTATCCGGGTAACTCTGGAAACACCATATATTTT,CASSAYPGNSGNTIYF
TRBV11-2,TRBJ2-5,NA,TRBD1,TGTGCCAGCAGCGTAGGGGACAGGTTTCTACGACAAGAGACCCAGTACTTC,CASSVGDRFLRQETQYF
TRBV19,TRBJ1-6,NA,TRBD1,TGTGCCAGTAGTTCCCAGGGGGCGCGGGATTCACCCCTCCACTTT,CASSSQGARDSPLHF
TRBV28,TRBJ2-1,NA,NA,TGTGCCAGCGAGGGCAGCTGGAATGAGCAGTTCTTC,CASEGSWNEQFF
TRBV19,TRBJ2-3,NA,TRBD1,TGTGCCACTGAGGGACAGGGCACAGATACGCAGTATTTT,CATEGQGTDTQYF
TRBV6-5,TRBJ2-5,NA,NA,TGTGCCAGCAGACGCCGGGACAAGGAGACCCAGTACTTC,CASRRRDKETQYF
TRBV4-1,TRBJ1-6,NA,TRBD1,TGCGCCAGCACCCTCACGGGACAGGATCAAAAGAGCTCCTATAATTCACCCCTCCACTTT,CASTLTGQDQKSSYNSPLHF
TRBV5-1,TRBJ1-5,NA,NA,TGCGCCAGCAGCTTGACAGGGTCCCTCAATCAGCCCCAGCATTTT,CASSLTGSLNQPQHF
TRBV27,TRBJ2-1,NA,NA,TGTGCCAGCAGCCGATCGGGGGGCGGAGGGAGGGCCTACAATGAGCAGTTCTTC,CASSRSGGGGRAYNEQFF
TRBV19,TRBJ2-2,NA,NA,TGTGCCAGTAGTCGAACCGGAATTATGGCGGGACGAGGCCCTGCCGCGAACACCGGGGAGCTGTTTTTT,CASSRTGIMAGRGPAANTGELFF
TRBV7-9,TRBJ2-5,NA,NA,TGTGCCAGCAGCCCAAGCGACACAGGAGCGGAGACCCAGTACTTC,CASSPSDTGAETQYF
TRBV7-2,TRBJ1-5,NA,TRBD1,TGTGCCAGCAGCCCAAGGGACAGCCTTAATCAGCCCCAGCATTTT,CASSPRDSLNQPQHF
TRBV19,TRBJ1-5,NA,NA,TGTGCCAGTAGTATTGCGGGCCAGCCCCAGCATTTT,CASSIAGQPQHF
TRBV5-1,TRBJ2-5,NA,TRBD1,TGCGCCAGCAGCTTACAGGGGCTAGAGACCCAGTACTTC,CASSLQGLETQYF
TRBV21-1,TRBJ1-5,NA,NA,TGTGCCAGCAGCAAAGGATTTCGGGAGGCCCAGCATTTT,CASSKGFREAQHF
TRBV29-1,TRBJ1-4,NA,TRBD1,TGCAGCGTTGAATTGGGGACAGGGGGCGAAGCGGGGGAACTGTTTTTT,CSVELGTGGEAGELFF
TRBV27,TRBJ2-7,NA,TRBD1,TGTGCCAGCAGTCCGGACAGGGGTTACGAGCAGTACTTC,CASSPDRGYEQYF
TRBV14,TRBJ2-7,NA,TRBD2,TGTGCCAGCAGGGAGGGAGGGCCCGGCGAGCAGTACTTC,CASREGGPGEQYF
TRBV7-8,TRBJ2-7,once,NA,TGTGCCAGCAGCTTAGTCCCGAGGTATGCCCACGAGCAGTACTTC,CASSLVPRYAHEQYF
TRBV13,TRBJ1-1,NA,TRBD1,TGTGCCAGCAGCCAGCGACAGGGGAACACTGAAGCTTTCTTT,CASSQRQGNTEAFF
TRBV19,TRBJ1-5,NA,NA,TGTGCCAGTAGTATAGATACGGGAGGGCCCAATCCCCAGCATTTT,CASSIDTGGPNPQHF
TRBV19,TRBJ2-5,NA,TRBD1,TGTGCCAGTAGCGACAGGGGGGTATTAGAGACCCAGTACTTC,CASSDRGVLETQYF
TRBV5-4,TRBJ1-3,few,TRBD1,TGTGCCAGCAGCCATCCAGGGGGTACGCCGGGAAACACCATATATTTT,CASSHPGGTPGNTIYF
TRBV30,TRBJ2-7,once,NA,TGTGCCTGGAGTGTAGAGTTTGAGCAGTACTTC,CAWSVEFEQYF
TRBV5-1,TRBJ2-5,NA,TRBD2,TGCGCCAGCAGCTCCCTTACCGGGAGGGCCGGTGAGACCCAGTACTTC,CASSSLTGRAGETQYF
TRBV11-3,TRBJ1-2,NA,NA,TGTGCCAGCAGCTTAGGCGGCGAGGACTATGGCTACACCTTC,CASSLGGEDYGYTF
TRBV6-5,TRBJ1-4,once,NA,TGTGCCAGCAGTCCAGGGCGGGGTGGTGAAAAACTGTTTTTT,CASSPGRGGEKLFF
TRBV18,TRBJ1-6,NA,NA,TGTGCCAGCTCACCAGAGTGGAATTCACCCCTCCACTTT,CASSPEWNSPLHF
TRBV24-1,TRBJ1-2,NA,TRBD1,TGTGCCACCAGTGAGGGCTCCATCGGGACAGCGAACTATGGCTACACCTTC,CATSEGSIGTANYGYTF
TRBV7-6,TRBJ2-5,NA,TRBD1,TGTGCCAGCAGCTCATTTGGGACAGGGAACCAAGAGACCCAGTACTTC,CASSSFGTGNQETQYF
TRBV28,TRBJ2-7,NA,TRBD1,TGTGCCAGCAGAGGGACAGGGAGGGACGAGCAGTACTTC,CASRGTGRDEQYF
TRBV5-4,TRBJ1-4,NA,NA,TGTGCCAGCAGCAAGGAGGGCCGAGCAACTAATGAAAAACTGTTTTTT,CASSKEGRATNEKLFF
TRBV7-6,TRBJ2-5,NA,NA,TGTGCCAGCAGCTTAGCGCTCTGGAGGGATGAGACCCAGTACTTC,CASSLALWRDETQYF
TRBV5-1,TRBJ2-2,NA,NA,TGCGCCAGCATCAGGGATGGAGTGACCGGGGAGCTGTTTTTT,CASIRDGVTGELFF
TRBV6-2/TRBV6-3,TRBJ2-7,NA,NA,TGTGCCAGCAGTTCCCTCTACGAGCAGTACTTC,CASSSLYEQYF
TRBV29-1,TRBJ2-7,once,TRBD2,TGCAGCGTTGTAATATCCGGGAGGGTAAGAGAGCAGTACTTC,CSVVISGRVREQYF
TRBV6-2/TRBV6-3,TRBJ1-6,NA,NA,TGTGCCAGCAGTCCAGGACAGACTTATAATTCACCCCTCCACTTT,CASSPGQTYNSPLHF
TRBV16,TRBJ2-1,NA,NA,TGTGCCAGCAGCCAATGGATAAATGTCGGGGATGAGCAGTTCTTC,CASSQWINVGDEQFF
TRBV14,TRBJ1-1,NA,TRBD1,TGTGCCAGCAGCCCTCGACAGGGGAGGACTGAAGCTTTCTTT,CASSPRQGRTEAFF
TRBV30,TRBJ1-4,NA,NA,TGTGCCTGCGATGCGGCACGGGGTGGTGAAAAACTGTTTTTT,CACDAARGGEKLFF
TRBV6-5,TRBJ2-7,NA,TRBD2,TGTGCCAGCAGGGGAGCGGGAGGTAATTCCTACGAGCAGTACTTC,CASRGAGGNSYEQYF